These 17 T cell receptor beta chains share one sample of origin, sequenced in a study of T cells in Graves' hyperthyroidism and ophthalmopathy. Regions amplified from RNA transcripts were the TCR beta CDR3 regions. A first-round RT-PCR of the TCR CDR3 used the HTBI primer set. TCRdb processed the multiplex PCR reads anew with MiXCR; each CDR3 protein has one entry. Counted here are 550,000 to 800,000 distinct CDR3 sequences, around a sixth occurring once; the ten biggest clones make up around 15%. The sequenced sample consisted of blood. These receptors were obtained from a man aged 50 or older with Graves' hyperthyroidism.

A word on this clonotype: This could be a read error, since a much larger clone is one nucleotide away. The rearrangement links TRBV3-1 to TRBJ1-1; D might be TRBD1 (6 bases). CDR3 length: 15 residues. V lost 1 base to trimming and J lost 4 bases, with 13 bases between them. Germline V gene data show CDR1 as LGHDT and CDR2 as YNNKEL (reference sequence). The chain's CDR3 is CASSQGRARGTEAFF. CDR3 coding DNA: TGTGCCAGCAGCCAAGGGAGGGCCAGGGGCACTGAAGCTTTCTTT.

The chain combines TRBV20-1 with TRBJ2-4; 9 bases line up with TRBD1. CDR1 and CDR2 (germline): DFQATT, SNEGSKA (reference sequence). The V gene end was trimmed by 3 bases and the J gene end by 9 bases; junction bases not matched to a gene: 21. CDR3 size: 18 residues. The CDR3, as DNA: TGCAGTGCTAGGCAATCTGTTCCCGGGACAGGGTCGGACGGCATTCAGTACTTC. It encodes CSARQSVPGTGSDGIQYF.

This sequence joins TRBV6-1 and TRBJ1-2; the D is unclear. Germline V gene data show CDR1 as MNHNS and CDR2 as SASEGT. Trimming removed 6 bases at V and 1 base at J, with 12 bases between. The CDR3 totals 14 residues. The CDR3 nucleotides are TGTGCCAGCAGCCGGGCAGGAGTTAACTATGGCTACACCTTC. Translation: CASSRAGVNYGYTF.

This clonotype came up a few times. The V gene is TRBV3-1, the J gene TRBJ2-2; tentatively, D is TRBD1 (5 bases). CDR3 length: 14 amino acids. Deletions cut 1 base from V and 5 bases from J, with 8 bases between. CDR1 and CDR2 (germline): LGHDT, YNNKEL (reference sequence). The chain's CDR3 is CASSQVPGTGELFF. CDR3 nucleotides: TGTGCCAGCAGCCAAGTTCCAGGGACCGGGGAGCTGTTTTTT.

This clonotype was counted only a few times. The rearrangement uses TRBV20-1 and TRBJ1-3; no clear D. Trimming took 0 bases from V and 3 from J, leaving 12 bases between them. The germline V gene encodes CDR1 DFQATT and CDR2 SNEGSKA (reference sequence). The CDR3 consists of 15 residues. The CDR3 loop is CSARDYGSGGNTIYF. As DNA, the CDR3 is TGCAGTGCTAGAGATTACGGGTCGGGTGGAAACACCATATATTTT.

In this sample, this clonotype turned up many times. This rearrangement joins TRBV11-1 to TRBJ1-1, with TRBD1 matching over 7 bases. The CDR3 is made up of 15 amino acids. V dropped 3 bases and J dropped 1; count of bases not matched to a gene: 5. CDR1 and CDR2 from the germline V gene are SGHAT and FQDESV (reference sequence). The CDR3 region has the DNA TGTGCCAGCAGCTTCGACAGGGCGAGGAACACTGAAGCTTTCTTT. This gives the protein CASSFDRARNTEAFF.

The gene calls are TRBV4-1 and TRBJ1-1; D might be TRBD1 (5 bases). Germline V CDR1 and CDR2: MGHRA, YSYEKL. V lost 0 bases, J lost 5 bases, and 13 bases lay in between. The CDR3 consists of 15 residues. In DNA form, the CDR3 reads TGCGCCAGCAGCCAAGAAAGGAAGGGGAGTACTGAAGCTTTCTTT. Encoded protein: CASSQERKGSTEAFF.

This clonotype has only a few counts. The V and J genes are TRBV6-1 and TRBJ1-5, with TRBD1 matching over 8 bases. This CDR3 region has 13 residues. The V gene end was trimmed by 8 bases and the J gene end by 7 bases; junction bases not matched to a gene: 7. The germline V gene encodes CDR1 MNHNS and CDR2 SASEGT. The CDR3: CASASQGAQPQHF. CDR3 nucleotides: TGTGCCAGCGCCTCCCAGGGGGCGCAGCCCCAGCATTTT.

There are many counts of this clonotype. The V and J genes are TRBV24-1 and TRBJ1-2; D may be TRBD1 (5 bases). V was pared by 5 bases and J by 4 bases, with 19 bases between. Looked up from germline, CDR1 is KGHDR and CDR2 is SFDVKD. The CDR3 length is 16 residues. CDR3: CATSVLLQDKIYGYTF. The CDR3 DNA follows: TGTGCCACCAGTGTCCTCTTACAGGATAAGATCTATGGCTACACCTTC.

This clonotype was picked up many times. This rearrangement joins TRBV11-2 to TRBJ2-3; 11 bases match TRBD2. The CDR3 totals 15 residues. Germline CDR1 SGHAT, CDR2 FQNNGV. V lost 4 bases to trimming and J lost 6 bases; unmatched junction nucleotides: 6. For the CDR3, the DNA is TGTGCCAGCAGCTCTCTAGCGGGAGGTTCCGATACGCAGTATTTT. Protein sequence: CASSSLAGGSDTQYF.

This clonotype has a count of ten or more. The CDR3 DNA reads as TGTGCCAGCAGTTCAACAGGAATTGGTTACGAGCAGTACTTC. It is translated as CASSSTGIGYEQYF. The V call is TRBV27, the J call TRBJ2-7; tentatively, D is TRBD1 (5 bases). Per the germline V gene, CDR1 is MNHEY and CDR2 is SMNVEV (reference sequence). CDR3 length: 14 amino acids. The germline V and J ends were trimmed by 4 bases and 4 bases, with 14 bases remaining between them.

The table lists this clonotype with many counts. The V gene is TRBV29-1, the J gene TRBJ2-7; 8 bases align to TRBD1. Germline loops: CDR1 SQVTM, CDR2 ANQGSEA. The trim removed 6 bases at V and 4 bases at J, leaving 5 bases unmatched. The CDR3 is 12 amino acids. CDR3 coding DNA: TGCAGCGTATCGACAGGGGAGTACGAGCAGTACTTC. Protein product: CSVSTGEYEQYF.

This clonotype was seen repeatedly, ten times or more. The genes are TRBV28 and TRBJ1-2; 8 nucleotides match TRBD1. There are 15 residues in the CDR3. Germline CDR1 MDHEN, CDR2 SYDVKM. V shed 6 bases, J shed 1 base, and the junction held 7 bases outside the gene matches. CDR3 sequence (DNA): TGTGCCAGCAGCGACTTTACAGGGGGTAACTATGGCTACACCTTC. As protein: CASSDFTGGNYGYTF.

This clonotype was seen more than once but under ten times. The chain recombines TRBV20-1 with TRBJ2-1, with D unresolved. Germline loops: CDR1 DFQATT, CDR2 SNEGSKA (reference sequence). The CDR3 has 13 residues. V dropped 3 bases and J dropped 5 bases, with 11 bases sitting between them. The CDR3 sequence is CSARTNLNNEQFF. As DNA, the CDR3 is TGCAGTGCTAGGACGAACTTGAACAATGAGCAGTTCTTC.

The chain combines TRBV30 with TRBJ2-1; 10 nucleotides line up with TRBD2. Trimming removed 4 bases from V and 4 bases from J; junction bases left unmatched: 4. This CDR3 is built from 14 residues. CDR1 and CDR2 from the germline V gene are GTSNPN and SVGIG (reference sequence). DNA of the CDR3: TGTGCCTGGAACAGACTAGCGGGTTACAATGAGCAGTTCTTC. This gives the protein CAWNRLAGYNEQFF. Based on the CDR3 plus reference TRBV30 and TRBJ2-1, the full variable domain is SQTIHQWPATLVQPVGSPLSLECTVEGTSNPNLYWYRQAAGRGLQLLFYSVGIGQISSEVPQNLSASRPQDRQFILSSKKLLLSDSGFYLCAWNRLAGYNEQFFGPGTRLTVL.

This clonotype was observed many times. The rearrangement joins TRBV28 to TRBJ1-1; D gene uncertain. CDR3 length: 13 amino acids. Looked up from germline, CDR1 is MDHEN and CDR2 is SYDVKM. Trimming removed 1 base at V and 7 bases at J, with 10 bases between. The CDR3 DNA follows: TGTGCCAGCAGTTTATTAGGCGCGAATGAAGCTTTCTTT. Its translation: CASSLLGANEAFF.

There are many counts of this clonotype. V and J are TRBV12-3 or TRBV12-4 and TRBJ2-5, with 9 bases identical to TRBD1. The length of the CDR3 is 13 residues. Germline trimming cut 6 bases from V and 7 bases from J; bases unmatched to any gene: 6. The CDR3 region is CASSNRGLGTQYF. DNA for the CDR3: TGTGCCAGCAGCAACAGGGGGCTAGGGACCCAGTACTTC.